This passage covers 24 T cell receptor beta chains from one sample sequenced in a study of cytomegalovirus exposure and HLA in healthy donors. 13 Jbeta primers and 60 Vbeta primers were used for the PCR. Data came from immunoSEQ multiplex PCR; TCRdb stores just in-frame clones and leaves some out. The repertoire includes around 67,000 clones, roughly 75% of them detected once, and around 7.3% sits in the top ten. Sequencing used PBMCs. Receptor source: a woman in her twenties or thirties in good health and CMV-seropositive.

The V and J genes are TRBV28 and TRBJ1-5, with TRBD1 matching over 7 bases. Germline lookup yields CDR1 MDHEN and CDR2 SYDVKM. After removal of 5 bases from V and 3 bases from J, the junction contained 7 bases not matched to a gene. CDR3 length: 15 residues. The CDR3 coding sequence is TGTGCCAGCAGTAATCCCGGGACAGACAATCAGCCCCAGCATTTT. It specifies CASSNPGTDNQPQHF.

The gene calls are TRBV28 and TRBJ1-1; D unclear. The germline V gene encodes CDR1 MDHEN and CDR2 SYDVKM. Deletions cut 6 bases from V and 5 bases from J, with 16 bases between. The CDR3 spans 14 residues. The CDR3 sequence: CASRIPWTGTEAFF. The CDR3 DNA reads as TGTGCCAGCAGAATCCCCTGGACGGGAACTGAAGCTTTCTTT.

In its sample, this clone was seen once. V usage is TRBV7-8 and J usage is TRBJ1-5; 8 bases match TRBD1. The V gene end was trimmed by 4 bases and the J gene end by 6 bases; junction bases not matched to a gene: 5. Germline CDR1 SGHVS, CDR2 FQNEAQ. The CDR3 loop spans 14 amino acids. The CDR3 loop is CASSSGQGIQPQHF. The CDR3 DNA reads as TGTGCCAGCAGCTCCGGACAGGGTATTCAGCCCCAGCATTTT.

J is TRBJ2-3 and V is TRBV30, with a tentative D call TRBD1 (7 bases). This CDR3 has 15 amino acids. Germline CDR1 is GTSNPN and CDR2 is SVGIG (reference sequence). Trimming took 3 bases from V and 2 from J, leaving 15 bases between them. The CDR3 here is CAWRGGTAPTDTQYF. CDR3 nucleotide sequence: TGTGCCTGGAGAGGGGGGACAGCCCCCACAGATACGCAGTATTTT.

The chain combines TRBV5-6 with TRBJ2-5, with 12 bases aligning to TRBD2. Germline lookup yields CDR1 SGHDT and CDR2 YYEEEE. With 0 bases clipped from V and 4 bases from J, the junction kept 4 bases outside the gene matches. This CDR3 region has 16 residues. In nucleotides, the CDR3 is TGTGCCAGCAGCTTGGAGGCTAGCGGGGGGGGAGAGACCCAGTACTTC. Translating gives CASSLEASGGGETQYF.

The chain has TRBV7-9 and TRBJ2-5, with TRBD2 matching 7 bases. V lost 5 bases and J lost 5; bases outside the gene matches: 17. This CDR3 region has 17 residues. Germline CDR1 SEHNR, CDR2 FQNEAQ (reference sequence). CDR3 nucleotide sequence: TGTGCCAGCAGCCCCGCTTTTGGGGGAGGGCAGAAGGAGACCCAGTACTTC. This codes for CASSPAFGGGQKETQYF.

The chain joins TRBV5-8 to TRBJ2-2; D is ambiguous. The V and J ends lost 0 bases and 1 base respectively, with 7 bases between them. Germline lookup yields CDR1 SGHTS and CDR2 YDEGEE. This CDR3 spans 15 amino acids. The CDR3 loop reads CASSLVTGNTGELFF. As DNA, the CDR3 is TGTGCCAGCAGCTTGGTAACGGGGAACACCGGGGAGCTGTTTTTT.

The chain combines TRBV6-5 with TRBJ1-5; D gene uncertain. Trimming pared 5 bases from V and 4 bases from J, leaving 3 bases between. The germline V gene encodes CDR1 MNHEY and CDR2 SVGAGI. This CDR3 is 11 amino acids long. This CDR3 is CASSENQPQHF. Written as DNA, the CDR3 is TGTGCCAGCAGTGAGAATCAGCCCCAGCATTTT.

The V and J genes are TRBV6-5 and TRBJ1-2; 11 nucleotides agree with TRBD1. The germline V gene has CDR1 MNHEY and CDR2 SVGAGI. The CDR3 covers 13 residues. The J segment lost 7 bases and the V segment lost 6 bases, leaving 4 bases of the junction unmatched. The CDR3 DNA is TGTGCCAGCAGCCGGACAGGGGGCGGTGGCTACACCTTC. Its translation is CASSRTGGGGYTF.

The CDR3 here is CASPQGYNSPLHF. As DNA, the CDR3 is TGTGCCAGCCCCCAGGGGTATAATTCACCCCTCCACTTT. The chain carries TRBV7-9 and TRBJ1-6; D might be TRBD1 (6 bases). Germline CDR1 and CDR2: SEHNR and FQNEAQ (reference sequence). There are 13 residues in the CDR3. Trimming stripped 8 bases from V and 4 bases from J, with 9 bases between.

CDR3 protein: CASSPRLAGINTDTQYF. Here the CDR3 DNA reads TGCGCCAGCAGCCCTCGACTAGCGGGAATAAACACAGATACGCAGTATTTT. The rearrangement joins TRBV5-1 to TRBJ2-3; TRBD2 matches at 11 bases. V trimming: 4 bases; J trimming: 2 bases; junction bases outside the gene matches: 9. This CDR3 has 17 residues. Germline CDR1 SGHRS, CDR2 YFSETQ.

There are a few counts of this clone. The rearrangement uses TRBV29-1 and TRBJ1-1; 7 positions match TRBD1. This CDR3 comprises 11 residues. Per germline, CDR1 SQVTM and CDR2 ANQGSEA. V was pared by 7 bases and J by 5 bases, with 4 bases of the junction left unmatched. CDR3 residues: CSGEQGTEAFF. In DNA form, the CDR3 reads TGCAGCGGGGAACAGGGGACTGAAGCTTTCTTT.

CDR3 protein: CAWGLNTGELFF. In nucleotides, the CDR3 is TGTGCCTGGGGACTCAACACCGGGGAGCTGTTTTTT. The V and J genes are TRBV2 and TRBJ2-2; TRBD2 is a possible D gene (6 bases). The germline V gene encodes CDR1 SNHLY and CDR2 FYNNEI. Deletions cut 11 bases from V and 2 bases from J, with 9 bases between. This CDR3 has 12 residues.

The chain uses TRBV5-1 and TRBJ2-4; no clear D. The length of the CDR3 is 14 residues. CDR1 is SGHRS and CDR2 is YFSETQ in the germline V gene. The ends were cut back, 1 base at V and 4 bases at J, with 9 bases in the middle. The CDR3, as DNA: TGCGCCAGCAGCTTGCAACCGGGTAAAAACATTCAGTACTTC. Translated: CASSLQPGKNIQYF.

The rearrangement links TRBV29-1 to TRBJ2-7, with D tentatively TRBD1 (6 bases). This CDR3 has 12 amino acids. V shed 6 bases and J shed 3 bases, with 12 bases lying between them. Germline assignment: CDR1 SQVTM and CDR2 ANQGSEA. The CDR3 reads CSVAGTRYEQYF. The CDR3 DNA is TGCAGCGTCGCCGGGACACGCTACGAGCAGTACTTC.

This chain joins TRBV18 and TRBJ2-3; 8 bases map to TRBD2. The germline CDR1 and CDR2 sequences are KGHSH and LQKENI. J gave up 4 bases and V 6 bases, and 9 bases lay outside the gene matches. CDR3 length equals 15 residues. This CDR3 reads CASSPASGSPDTQYF. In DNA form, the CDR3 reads TGTGCCAGCTCGCCAGCCAGCGGGAGCCCAGATACGCAGTATTTT.

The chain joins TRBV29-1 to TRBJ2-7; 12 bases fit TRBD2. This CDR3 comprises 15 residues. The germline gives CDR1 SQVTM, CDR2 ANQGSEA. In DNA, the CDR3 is TGCAGTGCCCTGGGGAGGACTAGCGGGACCCACGAGCAGTACTTC. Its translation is CSALGRTSGTHEQYF.

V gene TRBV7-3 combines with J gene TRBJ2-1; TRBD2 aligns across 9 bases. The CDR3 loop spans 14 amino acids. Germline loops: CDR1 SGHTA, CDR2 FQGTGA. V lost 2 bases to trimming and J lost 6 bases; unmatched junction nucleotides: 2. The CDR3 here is CASSLAGGINEQFF. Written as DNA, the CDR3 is TGTGCCAGCAGCTTAGCGGGAGGGATCAATGAGCAGTTCTTC. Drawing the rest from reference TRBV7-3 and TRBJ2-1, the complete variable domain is GAGVSQTPSNKVTEKGKYVELRCDPISGHTALYWYRQSLGQGPEFLIYFQGTGAADDSGLPNDRFFAVRPEGSVSTLKIQRTERGDSAVYLCASSLAGGINEQFFGPGTRLTVL.

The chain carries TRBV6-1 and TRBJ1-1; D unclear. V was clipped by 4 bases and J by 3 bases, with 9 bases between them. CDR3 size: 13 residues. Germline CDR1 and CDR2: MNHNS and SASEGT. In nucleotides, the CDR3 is TGTGCCAGCAGTGCCGCCCCGGACACTGAAGCTTTCTTT. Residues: CASSAAPDTEAFF.

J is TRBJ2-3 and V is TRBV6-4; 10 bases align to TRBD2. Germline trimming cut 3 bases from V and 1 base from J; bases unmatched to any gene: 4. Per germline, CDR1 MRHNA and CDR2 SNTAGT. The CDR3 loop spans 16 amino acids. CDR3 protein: CASSEVAGGGTDTQYF. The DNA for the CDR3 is TGTGCCAGCAGTGAAGTAGCGGGAGGTGGCACAGATACGCAGTATTTT.

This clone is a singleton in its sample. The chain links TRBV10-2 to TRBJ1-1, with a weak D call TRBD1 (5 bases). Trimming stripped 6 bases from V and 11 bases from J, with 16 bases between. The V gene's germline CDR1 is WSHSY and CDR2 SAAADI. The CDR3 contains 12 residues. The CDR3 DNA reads TGCGCCAGCAGCACTAGACAGCGGGAGGCTTTCTTT. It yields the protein CASSTRQREAFF.

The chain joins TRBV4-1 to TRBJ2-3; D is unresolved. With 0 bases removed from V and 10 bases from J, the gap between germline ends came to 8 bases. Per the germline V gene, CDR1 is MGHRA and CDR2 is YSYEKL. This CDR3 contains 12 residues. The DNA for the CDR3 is TGCGCCAGCAGCCAAGAGCCCGGGTCGCAGTATTTT. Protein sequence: CASSQEPGSQYF.

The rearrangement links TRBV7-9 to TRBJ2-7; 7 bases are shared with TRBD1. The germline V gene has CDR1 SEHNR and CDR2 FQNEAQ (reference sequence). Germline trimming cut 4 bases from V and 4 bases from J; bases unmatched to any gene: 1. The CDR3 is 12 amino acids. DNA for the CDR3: TGTGCCAGCAGCTCCAGGGGGTACGAGCAGTACTTC. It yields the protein CASSSRGYEQYF. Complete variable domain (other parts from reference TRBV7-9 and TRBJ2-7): DTGVSQNPRHKITKRGQNVTFRCDPISEHNRLYWYRQTLGQGPEFLTYFQNEAQLEKSRLLSDRFSAERPKGSFSTLEIQRTEQGDSAMYLCASSSRGYEQYFGPGTRLTVT.

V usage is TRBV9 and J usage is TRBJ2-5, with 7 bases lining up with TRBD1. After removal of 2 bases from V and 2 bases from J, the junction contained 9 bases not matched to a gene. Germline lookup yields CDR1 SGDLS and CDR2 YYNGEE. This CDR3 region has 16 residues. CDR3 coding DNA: TGTGCCAGCAGCGTGGGCGCAGGGGGAAGGCAAGAGACCCAGTACTTC. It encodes CASSVGAGGRQETQYF. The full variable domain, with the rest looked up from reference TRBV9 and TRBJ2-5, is DSGVTQTPKHLITATGQRVTLRCSPRSGDLSVYWYQQSLDQGLQFLIQYYNGEERAKGNILERFSAQQFPDLHSELNLSSLELGDSALYFCASSVGAGGRQETQYFGPGTRLLVL.